The 14 T cell receptor beta chains below were found in one sample sequenced in a study of shared clonotypes between healthy human individuals (dated by TCRdb to about 2020). Library preparation used the immunoSEQ multiplex PCR assay. TCRdb provides this immuneACCESS table in a form limited to in-frame rearrangements. Some clones are lacking; in checked studies, under half of them reflect an unresolved V gene, and why the rest are absent is not known. Present in this sample are 600,000 to 800,000 clones, around 77% of which were seen just once. Jointly, the top ten make up less than 2% of the sample. The source material was memory CD4+ T cells sorted from blood. Sample cell subset or site, as interpreted from the label and publication: CD45RA-negative fraction. The receptors here all came from a woman in her twenties or thirties in good health.

The gene calls are TRBV5-1 and TRBJ2-5; 7 nucleotides line up with TRBD2. Trimming removed 4 bases from V and 5 bases from J; junction bases left unmatched: 5. The CDR3 is made up of 13 amino acids. The V gene's germline CDR1 is SGHRS and CDR2 YFSETQ. CDR3 protein: CASSLGLLETQYF. The CDR3 nucleotides are TGCGCCAGCAGCCTGGGACTATTGGAGACCCAGTACTTC.

The V gene is TRBV5-1, the J gene TRBJ2-2, with a weak D call TRBD1 (6 bases). V was trimmed by 0 bases and J by 7 bases, leaving 10 bases between them. Per germline, CDR1 SGHRS and CDR2 YFSETQ. This CDR3 is 14 amino acids long. For the CDR3, the DNA is TGCGCCAGCAGCTTGGGGACAGAAGGCGGGGAGCTGTTTTTT. Translated, it gives CASSLGTEGGELFF. The entire variable domain, with the rest obtained from reference TRBV5-1 and TRBJ2-2, is as follows: KAGVTQTPRYLIKTRGQQVTLSCSPISGHRSVSWYQQTPGQGLQFLFEYFSETQRNKGNFPGRFSGRQFSNSRSEMNVSTLELGDSALYLCASSLGTEGGELFFGEGSRLTVL.

This clone showed up many times. The rearrangement uses TRBV5-4 and TRBJ2-3, with a weak D call TRBD2 (5 bases). V was shortened by 0 bases and J by 8 bases, with 10 bases between the two germline ends. This CDR3 is built from 13 residues. Germline CDR1 and CDR2: SGHNT and YYREEE (reference sequence). The CDR3 is CASSLDHAGTQYF. The DNA of the CDR3 is TGTGCCAGCAGCTTGGATCATGCGGGTACGCAGTATTTT.

V and J are TRBV5-1 and TRBJ2-5; the D is unclear. CDR3 length equals 14 residues. CDR1 SGHRS and CDR2 YFSETQ come from the germline V gene. V gave up 1 base and J gave up 3 bases, with 10 bases separating them. CDR3: CASSLQGTEETQYF. In DNA, the CDR3 is TGCGCCAGCAGCTTGCAAGGAACGGAAGAGACCCAGTACTTC.

This clone was found a few times. The DNA for the CDR3 is TGCAGCGCAGTGTTAGCGGGAGCTATCGAGCAGTACTTC. This sequence encodes CSAVLAGAIEQYF. The genes are TRBV29-1 and TRBJ2-7, with TRBD2 identical over 9 bases. This CDR3 is 13 amino acids long. Trimming at V came to 7 bases and at J to 6 bases, leaving 10 bases not matched to a gene. Looked up from germline, CDR1 is SQVTM and CDR2 is ANQGSEA.

The chain has TRBV6-1 and TRBJ2-2; TRBD2 matches at 7 bases. Losses at the gene ends were 7 bases for V and 0 bases for J; bases not matched to a gene: 5. Germline V CDR1 and CDR2: MNHNS, SASEGT. This CDR3 is 15 amino acids long. The CDR3: CASKRGESNTGELFF. The DNA of the CDR3 is TGTGCCAGCAAACGGGGGGAATCGAACACCGGGGAGCTGTTTTTT.

The J gene is TRBJ2-6, the V gene TRBV6-1; 7 bases map to TRBD1. V shed 7 bases and J 2 bases; nucleotides not matched to a gene: 2. CDR3 length: 14 residues. Germline-derived CDR1 and CDR2 are MNHNS and SASEGT. The CDR3, as DNA: TGTGCCAGCACGGGGACAGCTGGGGCCAACGTCCTGACTTTC. It is translated as CASTGTAGANVLTF.

This clone was seen a handful of times. The chain joins TRBV5-1 to TRBJ2-2; D is possibly TRBD1 (6 bases). V dropped 5 bases and J dropped 5 bases, with 10 bases sitting between them. This CDR3 has 13 residues. Germline lookup yields CDR1 SGHRS and CDR2 YFSETQ. The CDR3: CASREQGTGELFF. CDR3 coding DNA: TGCGCCAGCAGGGAGCAGGGGACCGGGGAGCTGTTTTTT.

The chain links TRBV27 to TRBJ2-3; D call uncertain. Trimming stripped 6 bases from V and 4 bases from J, with 14 bases between. The CDR3 has 14 amino acids. Germline CDR1 is MNHEY and CDR2 is SMNVEV (reference sequence). CDR3 DNA: TGTGCCAGCAGCCGTAAGTTAGTTGCAGATACGCAGTATTTT. Translated, it gives CASSRKLVADTQYF.

This clone was found a few times. The rearrangement uses TRBV28 and TRBJ1-5; TRBD1 agrees at 8 bases. The CDR3 contains 13 residues. The germline V gene encodes CDR1 MDHEN and CDR2 SYDVKM. V was clipped by 5 bases and J by 7 bases; unmatched bases: 4. The CDR3 here is CASSPTGAQPQHF. CDR3 in DNA: TGTGCCAGCAGTCCGACAGGGGCCCAGCCCCAGCATTTT.

The chain is built from TRBV27 and TRBJ1-2; weak D call: TRBD1 (6 bases). V shed 6 bases and J shed 2 bases, with 13 bases lying between them. The CDR3 runs to 14 residues. The germline CDR1 and CDR2 sequences are MNHEY and SMNVEV (reference sequence). CDR3 sequence reads: CASRDSLPNYGYTF. CDR3 nucleotides: TGTGCCAGCAGGGACAGTCTTCCCAACTATGGCTACACCTTC.

V gene TRBV7-2 combines with J gene TRBJ2-1, with 10 bases identical to TRBD2. The V segment lost 1 base and the J segment 8 bases; nucleotides outside the gene matches: 14. This CDR3 region has 18 residues. In germline, CDR1 is SGHTA, CDR2 FQGNSA. The CDR3: CASSLGFSVLAGPDEQFF. The CDR3 DNA sequence: TGTGCCAGCAGCTTAGGGTTTAGTGTACTAGCGGGACCCGATGAGCAGTTCTTC.

This clone was found a few times. The chain is built from TRBV28 and TRBJ2-5; D call uncertain. Germline CDR1 and CDR2: MDHEN and SYDVKM. The CDR3 has 13 amino acids. V lost 5 bases and J 2 bases, leaving 9 bases between the germline ends. CDR3 region: CASSQTYQETQYF. The CDR3 DNA follows: TGTGCCAGCAGTCAGACGTATCAAGAGACCCAGTACTTC.

V usage is TRBV28 and J usage is TRBJ1-1, with D unresolved. V gave up 4 bases and J gave up 9 bases, with 6 bases separating them. CDR3 size: 10 residues. Germline V gives CDR1 MDHEN, CDR2 SYDVKM. In DNA form, the CDR3 reads TGTGCCAGCAGTTCATCTAAAGCTTTCTTT. Protein product: CASSSSKAFF. The whole variable domain, filled in from reference TRBV28 and TRBJ1-1, reads DVKVTQSSRYLVKRTGEKVFLECVQDMDHENMFWYRQDPGLGLRLIYFSYDVKMKEKGDIPEGYSVSREKKERFSLILESASTNQTSMYLCASSSSKAFFGQGTRLTVV.